A single sample is the source of the 20 T cell receptor beta chains below, sequenced in a study of blood T cell repertoires in COVID-19. Sequencing used immunoSEQ multiplex PCR; TCRdb keeps in-frame clones, though not all of them. Here the sample spans approximately 250,000 clones, about nine tenths being singletons. The sample was PBMCs or T cells enriched from blood (not recorded which). The origin of the receptors is a woman aged 35 to 49 with acute COVID-19.

V and J are TRBV4-3 and TRBJ2-1, with 8 nucleotides matching TRBD2. Looked up from germline, CDR1 is LGHNA and CDR2 is YSLEER. Trimming cost V 2 bases and J 1 base; bases outside gene matches: 4. This CDR3 is 16 amino acids long. The CDR3 DNA follows: TGCGCCAGCAGCCAAAGGAGCGGGAGTTCCTACAATGAGCAGTTCTTC. As protein: CASSQRSGSSYNEQFF.

The rearrangement uses TRBV27 and TRBJ2-7; 7 bases are shared with TRBD1. Germline CDR1 is MNHEY and CDR2 is SMNVEV (reference sequence). J lost 7 bases, V lost 5 bases, and 26 bases had no gene match. The CDR3 has 19 residues. In DNA form, the CDR3 reads TGTGCCAGCAGTCCTAGAGGGGCCCAGACAGGGCCTATCCGGTGGGAGCAGTACGTC. Translation gives CASSPRGAQTGPIRWEQYV.

This chain links TRBV19 with TRBJ2-1, with 9 bases identical to TRBD2. Germline values: CDR1 LNHDA, CDR2 SQIVND (reference sequence). With V trimmed by 0 bases and J by 7 bases, 10 bases remained unmatched. This CDR3 has 17 residues. In nucleotides, the CDR3 is TGTGCCAGTAGTATAGATCATCTAGCGGGATCTTTAAATGAGCAGTTCTTC. This gives the protein CASSIDHLAGSLNEQFF.

The chain has TRBV10-3 and TRBJ1-1; TRBD1 aligns across 10 bases. The CDR3 is 15 residues long. Germline assignment: CDR1 ENHRY and CDR2 SYGVKD. V was clipped by 3 bases and J by 7 bases; unmatched bases: 8. The CDR3 here is CAISDQGQGKFEAFF. The CDR3 DNA is TGTGCCATCAGTGACCAGGGACAGGGGAAGTTTGAAGCTTTCTTT.

V usage is TRBV2 and J usage is TRBJ2-5, with D possibly being TRBD2 (6 bases). Per the germline V gene, CDR1 is SNHLY and CDR2 is FYNNEI. V lost 3 bases and J 2 bases, leaving 10 bases between the germline ends. The length of the CDR3 is 14 residues. The CDR3: CASSDGRLQETQYF. CDR3 sequence (DNA): TGTGCCAGCAGTGACGGGAGATTACAAGAGACCCAGTACTTC.

The genes are TRBV6-5 and TRBJ2-1; 10 bases line up with TRBD2. J lost 5 bases, V lost 2 bases, and 6 bases had no gene match. Germline CDR1 MNHEY, CDR2 SVGAGI. The CDR3 covers 16 residues. CDR3: CASSYPGTSVHNEQFF. CDR3 sequence (DNA): TGTGCCAGCAGTTACCCCGGGACTAGCGTCCACAATGAGCAGTTCTTC.

The chain couples TRBV28 to TRBJ2-1, with 15 bases matching TRBD2. With 8 bases clipped from V and 9 bases from J, the junction kept 8 bases outside the gene matches. The V gene's germline CDR1 is MDHEN and CDR2 SYDVKM. The CDR3 contains 15 residues. The CDR3 region has the DNA TGTGCCAGCCGGACTAGCGGGAGGGGGGGAGGTGAGCAGTTCTTC. This translates into CASRTSGRGGGEQFF.

The V call is TRBV20-1, the J call TRBJ1-4; D gene ambiguous. This CDR3 contains 14 residues. Trimming pared 3 bases from V and 4 bases from J, leaving 12 bases between. Germline CDR1 reads DFQATT; CDR2 reads SNEGSKA (reference sequence). The CDR3 nucleotides are TGCAGTGCTAGTTTTTCTACGGGTAATGAAAAACTGTTTTTT. This translates into CSASFSTGNEKLFF.

This chain connects TRBV10-2 to TRBJ2-2, with D possibly TRBD2 on 6 matching bases. Germline V lookup: CDR1 WSHSY, CDR2 SAAADI. Trimming removed 2 bases at V and 5 bases at J, with 6 bases between. The CDR3 is 13 amino acids. Written as DNA, the CDR3 is TGCGCCAGCAGTGAGGGGGGGACCGGGGAGCTGTTTTTT. This sequence encodes CASSEGGTGELFF.

The chain links TRBV7-9 to TRBJ1-3; the D is unclear. V lost 2 bases, J lost 0 bases, and 5 bases lay in between. This CDR3 region has 14 residues. Germline lookup yields CDR1 SEHNR and CDR2 FQNEAQ (reference sequence). The CDR3 spells CASSLSSSGNTIYF. As DNA, the CDR3 is TGTGCCAGCAGCTTATCGAGCTCTGGAAACACCATATATTTT.

The J gene is TRBJ2-1, the V gene TRBV7-9, with 11 bases fitting TRBD2. The CDR3 totals 17 residues. V was clipped by 1 base and J by 2 bases; unmatched bases: 4. Germline lookup yields CDR1 SEHNR and CDR2 FQNEAQ (reference sequence). The CDR3 DNA reads TGTGCCAGCAGCTTAGAAGGGACTAGCGGCCCCTACAATGAGCAGTTCTTC. It yields the protein CASSLEGTSGPYNEQFF.

The CDR3 is CASSQDPGGTEAFF. In nucleotides, the CDR3 is TGTGCCAGCAGCCAGGACCCAGGAGGTACTGAAGCTTTCTTT. The chain combines TRBV11-3 with TRBJ1-1, with D hard to call. This CDR3 region has 14 residues. Between the trimmed V and J ends, which lost 5 bases and 5 bases, there was a span of 15 bases. Germline V lookup: CDR1 SGHNT, CDR2 YENEEA. Full variable domain (remainder filled in from reference TRBV11-3 and TRBJ1-1): EAGVVQSPRYKIIEKKQPVAFWCNPISGHNTLYWYLQNLGQGPELLIRYENEEAVDDSQLPKDRFSAERLKGVDSTLKIQPAELGDSAVYLCASSQDPGGTEAFFGQGTRLTVV.

The rearrangement links TRBV29-1 to TRBJ1-5; D not certain. The germline V gene has CDR1 SQVTM and CDR2 ANQGSEA. The CDR3 spans 13 residues. V lost 5 bases and J 0 bases, leaving 8 bases between the germline ends. CDR3 protein: CSVRSGSNQPQHF. The CDR3 DNA follows: TGCAGCGTTCGGTCGGGTAGCAATCAGCCCCAGCATTTT.

The chain links TRBV5-1 to TRBJ2-2, with 7 bases identical to TRBD2. Germline V CDR1 and CDR2: SGHRS, YFSETQ. V shed 0 bases, J shed 4 bases, and the junction held 3 bases outside the gene matches. The CDR3 is 15 residues long. CDR3 protein: CASSLELAVTGELFF. The CDR3 DNA follows: TGCGCCAGCAGCTTGGAGCTAGCGGTCACCGGGGAGCTGTTTTTT.

The genes are TRBV2 and TRBJ2-2; 8 nucleotides agree with TRBD1. The CDR3 extends over 15 amino acids. Germline lookup yields CDR1 SNHLY and CDR2 FYNNEI. With 1 base clipped from V and 5 bases from J, the junction kept 3 bases outside the gene matches. The CDR3 protein is CASSEGTGYTGELFF. The CDR3 DNA is TGTGCCAGCAGTGAAGGGACAGGGTATACCGGGGAGCTGTTTTTT.

This rearrangement joins TRBV10-1 to TRBJ1-6; 8 bases agree with TRBD1. The V segment lost 3 bases and the J segment 8 bases; nucleotides outside the gene matches: 6. CDR1 WNHNN and CDR2 SYGVQD come from the germline V gene (reference sequence). This CDR3 has 15 amino acids. The CDR3 DNA sequence: TGCGCCAGCAGTGACCCCGGGACAGGCGATTCACCCCTCCACTTT. It yields the protein CASSDPGTGDSPLHF.

V is TRBV6-5 and J is TRBJ1-1, with D possibly matching TRBD1 (6 bases). Trimming shortened V by 2 bases and J by 5 bases, and 12 bases separated the two germline ends. Looked up from germline, CDR1 is MNHEY and CDR2 is SVGAGI. The CDR3 consists of 14 residues. CDR3 DNA sequence: TGTGCCAGCAGTTACGGGGGCGAGGAGACTGAAGCTTTCTTT. Its protein is CASSYGGEETEAFF.

This clone was found once. The chain recombines TRBV12-3 or TRBV12-4 with TRBJ1-2, with unresolved D. The CDR3 covers 12 residues. Trimming cost V 3 bases and J 5 bases, with 7 bases left between them. CDR3 coding DNA: TGTGCCAGCAGTTTCTCGAGATATGGCTACACCTTC. Translating gives CASSFSRYGYTF.

The count of this clone is one. The chain uses TRBV9 and TRBJ1-4, with 7 bases that match TRBD1. The CDR3 contains 14 residues. Germline V gene sequence: CDR1 SGDLS, CDR2 YYNGEE. The J segment lost 8 bases and the V segment lost 2 bases, leaving 6 bases of the junction unmatched. The CDR3 loop is CASSVRAGGEKLFF. CDR3 in DNA: TGTGCCAGCAGCGTTCGGGCAGGGGGAGAAAAACTGTTTTTT.

The chain uses TRBV5-4 and TRBJ1-2; no clear D. Per germline, CDR1 SGHNT and CDR2 YYREEE (reference sequence). This CDR3 contains 11 residues. Deletions cut 3 bases from V and 6 bases from J, with 6 bases between. For the CDR3, the DNA is TGTGCCAGCAGCTGGGCTAATGGCTACACCTTC. It specifies CASSWANGYTF.